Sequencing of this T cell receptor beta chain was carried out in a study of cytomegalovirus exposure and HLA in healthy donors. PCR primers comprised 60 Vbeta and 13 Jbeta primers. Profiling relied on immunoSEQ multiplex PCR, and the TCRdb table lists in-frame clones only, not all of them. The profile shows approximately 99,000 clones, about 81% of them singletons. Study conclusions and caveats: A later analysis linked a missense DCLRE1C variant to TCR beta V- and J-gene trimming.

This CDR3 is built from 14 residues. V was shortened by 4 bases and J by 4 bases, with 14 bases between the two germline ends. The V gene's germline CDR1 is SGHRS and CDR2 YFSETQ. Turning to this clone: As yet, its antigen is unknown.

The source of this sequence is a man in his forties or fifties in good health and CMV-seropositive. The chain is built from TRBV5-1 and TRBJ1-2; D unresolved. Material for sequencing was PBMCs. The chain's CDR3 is CASSPRQVGYGYTF. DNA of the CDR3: TGCGCCAGCAGCCCCAGACAAGTCGGCTATGGCTACACCTTC.